Each of the 23 T cell receptor beta chains below was sequenced from the same sample in a study of cytomegalovirus exposure and HLA in healthy donors listed by TCRdb under 2017. Libraries came from the immunoSEQ multiplex PCR assay. The multiplex PCR relied on a mix of 60 forward primers for TCR Vbeta segments and 13 reverse primers for TCR Jbeta segments. Drawn from immuneACCESS, this table holds only the in-frame rearrangements with V and J called that TCRdb kept. Clones are partly lost; checked studies trace under half to an unresolved V gene and leave the rest unexplained. Here the sample has some 170,000 clones; over 75% occur a single time. Under 8% of the sample belongs to the ten largest clones. The sequencing input was PBMCs. Receptor source: a man aged 40-55 years in good health and CMV-seropositive.

The chain joins TRBV7-2 to TRBJ2-2; tentatively, D is TRBD1 (5 bases). Germline V CDR1 and CDR2: SGHTA, FQGNSA. V lost 6 bases and J 1 base, leaving 9 bases between the germline ends. The CDR3 has 14 residues. CDR3 residues: CASSYQGNTGELFF. The CDR3 nucleotides are TGTGCCAGCAGTTACCAGGGGAACACCGGGGAGCTGTTTTTT.

The chain joins TRBV27 to TRBJ2-1, with TRBD2 identical over 12 bases. The CDR3 contains 16 residues. Germline CDR1 MNHEY, CDR2 SMNVEV (reference sequence). With 4 bases clipped from V and 5 bases from J, the junction kept 6 bases outside the gene matches. The CDR3 is CASSSLAGGLDNEQFF. For the CDR3, the DNA is TGTGCCAGCAGTTCCCTAGCGGGAGGGCTCGACAATGAGCAGTTCTTC.

The genes are TRBV5-5 and TRBJ2-5, with 8 bases that match TRBD2. The germline V gene encodes CDR1 SGHKS and CDR2 YYEKEE (reference sequence). Trimming removed 0 bases from V and 2 bases from J; junction bases left unmatched: 3. There are 15 residues in the CDR3. The CDR3 loop is CASSLGTSRQETQYF. The CDR3 DNA reads as TGTGCCAGCAGCTTGGGGACTAGCCGACAAGAGACCCAGTACTTC.

The J gene is TRBJ1-4, the V gene TRBV29-1; 7 bases are a match to TRBD1. V gave up 2 bases and J gave up 7 bases; unmatched junction bases: 7. CDR3 size: 14 residues. CDR1 and CDR2 (germline): SQVTM, ANQGSEA. The CDR3 region has the DNA TGCAGCGTTGAACCCGACAGGGTTAGTGAAAAACTGTTTTTT. Protein product: CSVEPDRVSEKLFF.

The chain is built from TRBV6-1 and TRBJ1-5; 12 positions agree with TRBD1. The CDR3 has 15 residues. Germline V lookup: CDR1 MNHNS, CDR2 SASEGT. The V gene end was trimmed by 4 bases and the J gene end by 7 bases; junction bases not matched to a gene: 5. The CDR3 region has the DNA TGTGCCAGCAGTGCCGGGACAGGGGGCCACCAGCCCCAGCATTTT. Translated, it gives CASSAGTGGHQPQHF.

The chain joins TRBV7-9 to TRBJ2-2; perhaps TRBD2 as D (6 bases). CDR3 length: 15 amino acids. Deletions cut 4 bases from V and 0 bases from J, with 9 bases between. The germline CDR1 and CDR2 sequences are SEHNR and FQNEAQ (reference sequence). The CDR3 DNA reads TGTGCCAGCAGCTCGACTAGGGCGAACACCGGGGAGCTGTTTTTT. Translating it yields CASSSTRANTGELFF.

The V and J genes are TRBV6-1 and TRBJ1-1; the match to TRBD1 covers 8 bases. Trimming at V came to 6 bases and at J to 1 base, leaving 4 bases not matched to a gene. Looked up from germline, CDR1 is MNHNS and CDR2 is SASEGT. The CDR3 has 14 amino acids. The CDR3 here is CASRLQGGNTEAFF. CDR3 sequence (DNA): TGTGCCAGCAGACTACAGGGGGGGAACACTGAAGCTTTCTTT.

The chain couples TRBV15 to TRBJ2-3; no clear D gene. This CDR3 has 15 amino acids. Trimming took 0 bases from V and 7 from J, leaving 14 bases between them. Germline lookup yields CDR1 LNHNV and CDR2 YYDKDF (reference sequence). This chain's CDR3 is CATSRDRAPMNTQYF. The CDR3 DNA reads as TGTGCCACCAGCAGAGATCGAGCCCCAATGAATACGCAGTATTTT.

The gene calls are TRBV23-1 and TRBJ2-1; maybe TRBD1 (6 bases). TRBV23-1 is an ORF, with its function uncertain. V was trimmed by 2 bases and J by 5 bases, leaving 16 bases between them. The CDR3 spans 16 residues. In DNA, the CDR3 is TGCGCCAGCAGTCAACCGGACAGTGGGGCCGACAATGAGCAGTTCTTC. As protein: CASSQPDSGADNEQFF.

This chain uses TRBV11-3 with TRBJ2-7; D may be TRBD1 (5 bases). There are 12 residues in the CDR3. Germline assignment: CDR1 SGHNT and CDR2 YENEEA. Trimming removed 6 bases at V and 7 bases at J, with 13 bases between. The CDR3 reads CASRGAYGEQYF. CDR3 nucleotides: TGTGCCAGCAGAGGGGCGTACGGAGAGCAGTACTTC.

The chain carries TRBV11-3 and TRBJ2-5; D is perhaps TRBD2 (6 bases). CDR3 size: 18 residues. V lost 6 bases to trimming and J lost 1 base, with 24 bases between them. CDR1 and CDR2 from the germline V gene are SGHNT and YENEEA. The CDR3, as DNA: TGTGCCAGCAGTCCTAGCTCCCGGTTTCTAGCGCCCCAAGAGACCCAGTACTTC. Translating it yields CASSPSSRFLAPQETQYF.

Concerning this clone: This specimen includes other DNA sequences encoding the same CDR3. The CDR3 DNA follows: TGCGCCAGCAGCTTGGGACAGGCCGGGGAGACCCAGTACTTC. Its translation: CASSLGQAGETQYF. This chain joins TRBV5-1 and TRBJ2-5, with a weak D call TRBD1 (6 bases). V was cut by 0 bases and J by 5 bases, with 11 bases left in between. The CDR3 is 14 amino acids. Per germline, CDR1 SGHRS and CDR2 YFSETQ.

The J gene is TRBJ1-2, the V gene TRBV5-1; 10 bases agree with TRBD1. CDR3 length: 14 residues. Germline V CDR1 and CDR2: SGHRS, YFSETQ. The junction had 5 bases not matched to a gene; V was cut back by 3 bases and J by 6 bases. CDR3 coding DNA: TGCGCCAGCAGCTCAACCGGGACAGGGGATGGCTACACCTTC. It specifies CASSSTGTGDGYTF.

The chain carries TRBV7-8 and TRBJ2-3, with D perhaps TRBD1 (6 bases). The CDR3 spans 15 residues. V lost 4 bases to trimming and J lost 4 bases, with 15 bases between them. The germline gives CDR1 SGHVS, CDR2 FQNEAQ. The CDR3 DNA follows: TGTGCCAGCAGCTCACACGAACCAGGGGCAGATACGCAGTATTTT. Amino acid sequence: CASSSHEPGADTQYF.

This chain uses TRBV5-1 with TRBJ2-2; 10 bases agree with TRBD2. The length of the CDR3 is 17 residues. Germline CDR1 reads SGHRS; CDR2 reads YFSETQ. Losses at the gene ends were 0 bases for V and 5 bases for J; bases not matched to a gene: 7. The CDR3 spells CASSLGHSGRTTGELFF. In nucleotides, the CDR3 is TGCGCCAGCAGCTTGGGCCATAGCGGGAGGACGACCGGGGAGCTGTTTTTT.

The CDR3 protein is CASSSGAGELFF. The CDR3 bases are TGTGCCAGCAGCTCCGGGGCCGGGGAGCTGTTTTTT. V and J are TRBV11-3 and TRBJ2-2; D might be TRBD2 (5 bases). Germline CDR1 is SGHNT and CDR2 is YENEEA. The CDR3 loop spans 12 amino acids. V lost 4 bases, J lost 6 bases, and 6 bases lay in between.

The rearrangement uses TRBV29-1 and TRBJ2-7; maybe TRBD2 (5 bases). The CDR3 is made up of 13 amino acids. V was trimmed by 4 bases and J by 2 bases, leaving 12 bases between them. Germline CDR1 reads SQVTM; CDR2 reads ANQGSEA. The CDR3 DNA reads as TGCAGCGTTGCAGGCGGGCAGACCTACGAGCAGTACTTC. It yields the protein CSVAGGQTYEQYF.

The chain has TRBV5-4 and TRBJ2-2, with D possibly matching TRBD1 (6 bases). Germline CDR1 SGHNT, CDR2 YYREEE (reference sequence). Trimming cost V 2 bases and J 3 bases, with 20 bases left between them. There are 18 residues in the CDR3. CDR3 protein: CASSFRGAGASYTGELFF. CDR3 DNA sequence: TGTGCCAGCAGCTTTCGTGGAGCAGGGGCCTCCTACACCGGGGAGCTGTTTTTT.

This sequence joins TRBV5-4 and TRBJ2-7, with TRBD1 identical over 7 bases. CDR1 is SGHNT, CDR2 YYREEE, per germline (reference sequence). With V trimmed by 4 bases and J by 0 bases, 7 bases remained unmatched. This CDR3 contains 15 residues. The CDR3 bases are TGTGCCAGCAGCCGTGACAGGGCCCCCTCCTACGAGCAGTACTTC. Amino acids: CASSRDRAPSYEQYF.

CDR3 coding DNA: TGTGCCAGCAGCCCCGGCGGGTACGATTACGAGCAGTACTTC. Protein: CASSPGGYDYEQYF. The rearrangement uses TRBV7-2 and TRBJ2-7; D may be TRBD2 (5 bases). Trimming cost V 5 bases and J 4 bases, with 15 bases left between them. CDR1 and CDR2 from the germline V gene are SGHTA and FQGNSA. CDR3 length: 14 amino acids.

This clone has more than one count but fewer than ten. The chain links TRBV5-1 to TRBJ2-1, with 9 bases aligning to TRBD2. The CDR3 length is 16 residues. Germline V lookup: CDR1 SGHRS, CDR2 YFSETQ. The V segment lost 2 bases and the J segment 10 bases; nucleotides outside the gene matches: 13. In DNA form, the CDR3 reads TGCGCCAGCAGCTTAGAAGGCGGGAGGGCCAACTCCGAGCAGTTCTTC. Translating gives CASSLEGGRANSEQFF.

V gene TRBV11-3 combines with J gene TRBJ2-5, with D maybe TRBD2 (6 bases). Near its end, the DNA agrees better with TRBJ2-7, so the J call may be wrong. Germline V gene data show CDR1 as SGHNT and CDR2 as YENEEA. The CDR3 spans 15 residues. The CDR3 protein is CASSLGRGSSYEQYF. The CDR3 coding sequence is TGTGCCAGCAGCTTAGGGCGGGGAAGCTCCTACGAGCAGTACTTC.

The chain combines TRBV11-3 with TRBJ2-7; a possible D gene is TRBD2 (6 bases). The germline V and J ends were trimmed by 5 bases and 0 bases, with 17 bases remaining between them. The CDR3 length is 16 residues. Germline loops: CDR1 SGHNT, CDR2 YENEEA. The DNA of the CDR3 is TGTGCCAGCAGCCCCCCCTCGGGACTTCACTCCTACGAGCAGTACTTC. Protein product: CASSPPSGLHSYEQYF.